This is a list of T cell receptor beta chains from one sample in a study of shared T cell receptors in the human thymus. TCRdb keeps only in-frame clones here, not all; method: immunoSEQ multiplex PCR. The data show approximately 660,000 clones, around 89% seen once. This same sample was also taken into another study, of human thymus T cells.

Sequenced sample: thymocytes. The receptors come from a boy less than two years old with a congenital heart defect. Each CDR3 is given without its conserved first and last residue. The order of the fields is V gene, CDR3 protein.

v_gene: TRBV14; CDR3aa: ASSPRREGPDEQY
v_gene: TRBV7-9; CDR3aa: ASSLGLSSGRRYEQY
v_gene: TRBV7-9; CDR3aa: ASSSTGVNTEAF
v_gene: TRBV11-2; CDR3aa: ASSLASGASTDTQY
v_gene: TRBV11-2; CDR3aa: ASSYDTGHLSGNTIY
v_gene: TRBV4-3; CDR3aa: ASSQDRTSGRPEGINEQY
v_gene: TRBV9; CDR3aa: ASSPSSGSYEQY
v_gene: TRBV11-2; CDR3aa: ATPPSSGRTDTQY
v_gene: TRBV5-6; CDR3aa: ASSLAEGILGRTEAF
v_gene: TRBV18; CDR3aa: ASSLGTSGRARDHEQY
v_gene: TRBV9; CDR3aa: ASRSTGSSYNEQF
v_gene: TRBV6-6; CDR3aa: ASNLAGSYEQY
v_gene: TRBV4-1; CDR3aa: ASSQHRVSPLH
v_gene: TRBV9; CDR3aa: ASSPGQGPGGRERQQY
v_gene: TRBV28; CDR3aa: ASSEKRGPQETQY
v_gene: TRBV5-5; CDR3aa: ASSLKGGYT
v_gene: TRBV27; CDR3aa: ASSLSKARAANEKLF